This T cell receptor beta chain was sequenced in a study of blood T cell repertoires in COVID-19. Sequenced by immunoSEQ multiplex PCR; TCRdb stores in-frame clones only, minus some. The sample comprises about 270,000 clones, 88% of which are singletons, and approximately 3% rests with the top ten. V was trimmed by 2 bases and J by 2 bases, leaving 9 bases between them. There are 14 residues in the CDR3. In germline, CDR1 is MGHDK, CDR2 SYGVNS. The sequencing input was PBMCs or T cells enriched from blood (not recorded which). V is TRBV25-1 and J is TRBJ2-5; D gene unclear. The sequence was collected from a woman in her fifties or sixties who had recovered from COVID-19. CDR3 sequence: CASSEVAIQETQYF. CDR3 nucleotide sequence: TGTGCCAGCAGTGAAGTCGCTATTCAAGAGACCCAGTACTTC.